The entry that follows covers one TCR beta chain sequence. Its cognate antigen has yet to be identified. Base qualities are not at hand, and no much larger clone is one base apart. The CDR3 spans 15 residues, from the cysteine through the phenylalanine. Just the 45-base CDR3 DNA is kept, in frame starting at base 1. Unmatched junction bases come to 9, with V trimmed by 5 bases and J by 7 bases. The germline V gene sets CDR1 to SGHTA and CDR2 to FQGTGA. The library was built by means of the immunoSEQ multiplex PCR assay. The multiplex PCR relied on a mix of 60 forward primers for TCR Vbeta segments and 13 reverse primers for TCR Jbeta segments. The CDR3 region of rearranged TCR beta genes was amplified from genomic DNA by a multiplex PCR assay. On the Illumina HiSeq System, the amplified TCR beta libraries were sequenced as 87-base-pair reads. The study's processing was this. A later analysis tallied tens of millions of unique TCR beta chains across the 700 or so repertoires, and roughly 11 million of those chains were shared by two or more donors. Raw reads were error-corrected and collapsed into unique sequences with a nearest-neighbor algorithm that merged closely related sequences to remove PCR and sequencing errors. V, D and J gene segments were assigned by aligning CDR3 sequences to IMGT reference sequences. Each retained sequence needed at least a six-nucleotide match to both a V gene segment and a J gene segment. Rearrangements were called productive when the CDR3 lacked stop codons and stayed in frame with V and J; all others were non-productive. CDR3 was defined according to IMGT convention as the region running from the second conserved V-encoded cysteine to the conserved J-encoded phenylalanine. The earlier analysis of fewer than 700 of the donors excluded sequences that lacked an unambiguous match to a single V gene segment. An earlier analysis of 587 of the donors classified V segments as functional when productive rearrangements were above 56.7% and as segregating when the standard deviation between donors was above 5%. To diagnose cytomegalovirus status from the catalog of TCR beta chain sequences, a statistical classification framework was built. In a later analysis, V and J genes were assigned by comparing TCR nucleotide sequences against IMGT/GENE-DB human TR gene sequences. A later analysis assigned CDR3 sequences and most-parsimonious VDJ recombination scenarios with the TCRdist pipeline. In a later analysis, every TCR beta chain was defined by the combination of its CDR3 amino acid sequence and its V-gene family, and reads without a unique V-gene family were dropped. As a way to deal with suspected cross-contamination and a sequencing artifact, a later analysis dropped under 600 nucleotide sequences that were highly shared and had low generation probability. In a later analysis, a clonal expansion index was calculated for each public chain from normalized within-repertoire ranks of inferred template counts. In a later analysis, generation probabilities were computed using a VDJ recombination model fitted to out-of-frame rearrangements, and the results were checked against IGoR. Hypergeometric tests were used in a later analysis to score TCR-TCR, TCR-HLA and TCR-CMV co-occurrence, with a repertoire-size bias correction applied to the TCR pairs. In a later analysis, false discovery rates were estimated by permuting HLA or CMV assignments 20 times. In a later analysis, co-occurring TCRs were grouped with DBSCAN, and TCRdist sequence similarity was added when clustering was performed within HLA-allele-positive subsets. Co-occurrence clustering excluded repertoires with fewer than 30,000 or more than 120,000 public chains, plus five with anomalous nucleotide sharing. TCRdb stores this immuneACCESS table with in-frame sequences only. Part of the clones is absent; in the studies checked, under half of the shortfall reflects unresolved V genes, and no reason is known for the rest. V, J and clone size reflect that table, while D and trimming were determined from the DNA. For this sample the table gives fewer than 250,000 clones, of which 70% to 90% were detected only once. Of the sample, 2.5% to 3% falls within the top ten clones.

These data are taken from a study of cytomegalovirus exposure and HLA in healthy donors (dated by TCRdb to about 2017). In terms of the full investigation: An earlier analysis of approximately 640 of the donors reported 250 to 300 Gb of sequence data and around 120 million unique TCR beta sequences from 150 million to 200 million T cells. Genome-wide SNP genotypes for about three fifths of the roughly 670 donors were used in a later genetic analysis, which treated that subset as a discovery cohort. On average, roughly 250,000 unique TCR beta nucleotide sequences were sequenced per donor among 350 to 400 genotyped donors of the cohort, with about 17% of those sequences being non-productive. Every repertoire in the discovery cohort had been generated on one and the same sequencing platform. In addition to the first cohort of about 650 subjects, a separate validation cohort of approximately 120 different subjects was used. Using immunosequencing, the study profiled T cell repertoires from 666 subjects and related those repertoires to cytomegalovirus serostatus. An earlier analysis of fewer than 750 of the donors used high-throughput TCR beta sequencing to judge whether each TCR beta V gene segment behaved as functional or pseudogenic. About 300 gigabases of sequencing data and approximately 84 million unique TCR sequences were included in an early release covering roughly 600 HLA-typed donors. Several DR-DQ haplotypes were treated as single units for association and clustering because of strong linkage in the cohort. HLA typing covered class I and class II loci at four-digit resolution. The number of typed donors differed by locus: roughly 629-640 for A, B, C, DRB1 and DQB1; approximately 530 for DQA1; approximately 600 for DPA1; and roughly 470 for DPB1. Alongside the repertoire data, information on donor age, sex, ethnicity and CMV serostatus was compiled. Rather than using new phenotypic data, the later analysis identified candidate immune exposures from TCR beta sequences and from how often those sequences occurred across donors. The aim of the study was to test whether cataloging public T cell receptors could identify signatures of past pathogen exposure. Among the roughly 400 genotyped donors, about 85% belonged to the genetic ancestry cluster associated with self-reported Caucasian donors. In a later analysis, previously published TCR beta repertoires from 666 donors were re-analyzed and high-resolution HLA genotyping was added so that TCR occurrence patterns could be studied. High-throughput TCR immunosequencing, statistical association of individual TCRs with disease status, and machine learning were combined to predict cytomegalovirus infection status. Paper-wide results and their limitations: In a later analysis, HLA-associated TCR beta chains were found to be more clonally expanded and to have lower generation probabilities than equally common non-associated chains. A further reported finding was that TCR beta sequences accurately predicted the HLA-A and HLA-B alleles for most subjects in the first cohort. A later analysis associated 16,951 TCR beta sequences with specific HLA alleles at a false discovery rate of 0.05. A few of the identified cytomegalovirus-associated TCR beta chains were confirmed in vitro to be specific for cytomegalovirus antigens. A later analysis reported that several top co-occurrence clusters appeared linked to parvovirus B19, influenza, CMV and Epstein-Barr virus. A cluster of highly shared sequence variants was judged likely to be a technical artifact of the sequencing pipeline. The presence/absence analyses assumed that sequencing depth was roughly uniform across donors, and that assumption may not be true. Linkage disequilibrium might explain the correlated functional status among segregating V segments, but an unknown experimental factor could not be ruled out. The study gave a list of more than 150 TCR beta chains associated with cytomegalovirus. The earlier analysis of approximately 560 of the donors excluded around 17 rarely observed V segments, including chromosome 9 orphons, because counts were too low. In an earlier analysis of under 600 of the donors, most TCR beta V segments were observed in productive rearrangements about 90% or about 30% of the time, broadly matching IMGT annotations. Only TCR beta chains were sequenced in this cohort, and the absence of alpha or paired-chain data limited detectable features. V-gene and J-gene trimming of TCR beta chains was associated with a missense DCLRE1C variant in a later genetic analysis, and the association was replicated in an independent cohort. Most TCR sequences were seen in very few donors, while some public TCRs were found in many individuals. A later analysis found that TCR association rates varied across HLA loci, with DRB1 alleles showing the most associated TCRs and HLA-C alleles the fewest. Immune exposure information for the cohort was limited to CMV serostatus. The authors suggested that the approach could potentially be generalized to other disease states and immunological phenotypes. In a later genetic analysis, fewer N-insertions in productive TCRs were reported among donors in an Asian-associated ancestry cluster than the roughly 670-donor mean. Because HLA typing was unavailable for some donors at each locus, only the typed subset was used in association tests. In a later analysis, most CMV-associated TCR beta chains were found to appear HLA-restricted, with HLA associations seemingly driven largely by CMV exposure. Some IMGT-functional V segments, including TRBV6-2 and TRBV6-3, could not be distinguished by the 87-base-pair reads and were therefore excluded. When HLA alleles, especially DR and DQ, strongly co-occurred, attributing TCR associations to individual alleles was difficult. Cytomegalovirus status was reported to be diagnosed by the classifier with high specificity and sensitivity in both the original and validation cohorts.

In total, over 600 healthy bone marrow donors made up the cohort. At the time of sampling, every cohort member was nominally healthy, though immune exposures that went unrecorded were likely present. The donor was CMV seronegative and was included in the group of under 450 seronegative cohort members. A peripheral blood sample was provided by each donor, and peripheral blood mononuclear cells were used for TCR beta sequencing. The Qiagen DNeasy Blood Extraction Kit was used to extract genomic DNA from the blood cell samples. The TCR originated in a man under 40 in good health and CMV-seronegative. The sequence links TRBV7-3 to TRBJ2-1, and TRBD2 aligns with 9 junction nucleotides. Sequencing was carried out using PBMCs. This receptor carries the CDR3 CASSRLGGGANEQFF. The DNA sequence follows: TGTGCCAGCAGCCGACTAGGCGGGGGGGCAAATGAGCAGTTCTTC.